This record looks at one T cell receptor (beta chain) sequence and its context. The antigen remains unidentified. Generated by immunoSEQ multiplex PCR, the TCRdb table keeps only in-frame clones and is missing some. The table has about 120,000 clones, 85% seen once; the top ten hold approximately 2.3%. The CDR3 runs to 12 residues. Germline CDR1 reads KGHSH; CDR2 reads LQKENI. Trimming pared 3 bases from V and 10 bases from J, leaving 12 bases between. The data derive from a study of cytomegalovirus exposure and HLA in healthy donors. Points from the study as a whole: Specificity for CMV antigens was confirmed in vitro for a few of the CMV-associated chains.

This sequence joins TRBV18 and TRBJ1-2; no reliable D call. The receptor comes from a woman in her 30s in good health and CMV-seronegative. The sample was PBMCs. The CDR3 reads CASSPSPQFYTF. DNA for the CDR3: TGTGCCAGCTCACCCTCCCCGCAGTTCTACACCTTC.